These 3 T cell receptor beta chains originate from one sample sequenced in a study of response to subunit inactivated influenza vaccine. TCRdb passed the RT-PCR reads through MiXCR, listing each CDR3 protein once. The sample has some 600,000 distinct CDR3 sequences, 12% to 15% seen once. The sequencing here drew on PBMCs from blood, taken 14 days before vaccination. Receptors originate from a man between 45 and 60 years old who received an inactivated influenza vaccine.

This chain uses TRBV12-3 or TRBV12-4 with TRBJ1-1, with 7 nucleotides matching TRBD1. The length of the CDR3 is 14 residues. The J segment lost 7 bases and the V segment lost 0 bases, leaving 5 bases of the junction unmatched. CDR3 DNA sequence: TGTGCCAGCAGTTTAGCTGGGACAGCCCTTGAAGCTTTCTTT. Protein: CASSLAGTALEAFF.

This clonotype was observed at least ten times. This rearrangement joins TRBV29-1 to TRBJ1-2; TRBD1 might be the D (6 bases). This CDR3 has 14 residues. From germline, CDR1 is SQVTM and CDR2 ANQGSEA. V was cut by 6 bases and J by 1 base, with 15 bases left in between. CDR3 in DNA: TGCAGCGTGGAGGCGACAGGACGTAACTATGGCTACACCTTC. Amino acids: CSVEATGRNYGYTF.

This clonotype was recorded many times. This chain links TRBV25-1 with TRBJ2-3; unclear D gene. Between the trimmed V and J ends, which lost 3 bases and 2 bases, there was a span of 9 bases. From germline, CDR1 is MGHDK and CDR2 SYGVNS. The CDR3 covers 14 residues. DNA of the CDR3: TGTGCCAGCAGTGAGTCGGGTACCACAGATACGCAGTATTTT. It codes for CASSESGTTDTQYF.